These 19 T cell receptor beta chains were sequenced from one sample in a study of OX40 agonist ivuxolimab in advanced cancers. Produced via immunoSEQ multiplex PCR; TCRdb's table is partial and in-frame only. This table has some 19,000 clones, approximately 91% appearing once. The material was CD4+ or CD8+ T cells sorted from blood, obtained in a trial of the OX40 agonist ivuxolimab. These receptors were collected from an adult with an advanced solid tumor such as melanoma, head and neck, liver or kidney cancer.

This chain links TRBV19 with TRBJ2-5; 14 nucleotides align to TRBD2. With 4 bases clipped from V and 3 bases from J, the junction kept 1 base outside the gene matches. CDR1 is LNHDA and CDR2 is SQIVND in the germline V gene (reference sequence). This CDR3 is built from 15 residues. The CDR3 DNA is TGTGCCAGTAGTACGGGACTAGCGGGGGAAGAGACCCAGTACTTC. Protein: CASSTGLAGEETQYF. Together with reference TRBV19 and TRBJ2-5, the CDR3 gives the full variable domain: DGGITQSPKYLFRKEGQNVTLSCEQNLNHDAMYWYRQDPGQGLRLIYYSQIVNDFQKGDIAEGYSVSREKKESFPLTVTSAQKNPTAFYLCASSTGLAGEETQYFGPGTRLLVL.

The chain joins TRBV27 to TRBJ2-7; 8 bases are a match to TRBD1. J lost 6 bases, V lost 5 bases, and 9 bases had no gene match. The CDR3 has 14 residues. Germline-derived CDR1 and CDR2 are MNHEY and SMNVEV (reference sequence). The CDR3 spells CASSPRTGFREQYF. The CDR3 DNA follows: TGTGCCAGCAGTCCGAGGACAGGGTTTCGCGAGCAGTACTTC.

The CDR3 loop is CASSLVGRYNEQFF. CDR3 nucleotide sequence: TGTGCCAGCAGTTTAGTAGGACGATACAATGAGCAGTTCTTC. This chain links TRBV27 with TRBJ2-1; D remains unclear. Per germline, CDR1 MNHEY and CDR2 SMNVEV (reference sequence). V was clipped by 2 bases and J by 4 bases, with 9 bases between them. The CDR3 is 14 residues long.

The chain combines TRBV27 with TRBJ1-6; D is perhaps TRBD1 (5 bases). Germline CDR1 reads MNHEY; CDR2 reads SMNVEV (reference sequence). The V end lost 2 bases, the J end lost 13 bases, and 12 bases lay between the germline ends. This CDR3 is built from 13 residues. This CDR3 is CASSLGRGTPLHF. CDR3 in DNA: TGTGCCAGCAGTTTAGGGAGGGGAACGCCCCTCCACTTT.

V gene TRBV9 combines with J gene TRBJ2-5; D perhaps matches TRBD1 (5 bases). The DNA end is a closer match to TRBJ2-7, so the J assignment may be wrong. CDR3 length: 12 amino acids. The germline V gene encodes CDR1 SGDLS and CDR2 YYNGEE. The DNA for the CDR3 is TGTGCCAGCAGCCCCACAGGTTTCGAGCAGTACTTC. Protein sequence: CASSPTGFEQYF.

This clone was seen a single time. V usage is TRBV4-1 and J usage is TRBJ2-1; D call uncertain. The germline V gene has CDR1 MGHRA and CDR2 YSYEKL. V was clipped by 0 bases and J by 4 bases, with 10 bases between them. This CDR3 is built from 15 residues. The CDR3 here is CASSQDLWGYNEQFF. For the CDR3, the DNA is TGCGCCAGCAGCCAAGATCTCTGGGGATACAATGAGCAGTTCTTC.

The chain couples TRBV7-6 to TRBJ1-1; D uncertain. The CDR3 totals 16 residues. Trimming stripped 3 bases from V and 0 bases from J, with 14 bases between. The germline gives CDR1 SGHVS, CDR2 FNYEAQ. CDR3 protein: CASSLAGPLMNTEAFF. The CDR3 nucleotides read TGTGCCAGCAGCTTGGCGGGTCCCCTAATGAACACTGAAGCTTTCTTT. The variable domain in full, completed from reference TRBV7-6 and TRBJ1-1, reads GAGVSQSPRYKVTKRGQDVALRCDPISGHVSLYWYRQALGQGPEFLTYFNYEAQQDKSGLPNDRFSAERPEGSISTLTIQRTEQRDSAMYRCASSLAGPLMNTEAFFGQGTRLTVV.

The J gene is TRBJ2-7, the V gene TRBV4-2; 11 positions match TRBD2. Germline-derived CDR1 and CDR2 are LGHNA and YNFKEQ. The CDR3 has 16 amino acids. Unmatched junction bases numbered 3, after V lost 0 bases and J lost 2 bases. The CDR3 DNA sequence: TGTGCCAGCAGCCAAGATCAGGGACTAGCGGCCTACGAGCAGTACTTC. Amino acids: CASSQDQGLAAYEQYF.

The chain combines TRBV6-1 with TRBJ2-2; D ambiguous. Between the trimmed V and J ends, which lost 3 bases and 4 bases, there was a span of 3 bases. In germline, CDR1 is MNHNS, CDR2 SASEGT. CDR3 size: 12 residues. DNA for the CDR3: TGTGCCAGCAGTGACAGCACCGGGGAGCTGTTTTTT. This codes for CASSDSTGELFF.

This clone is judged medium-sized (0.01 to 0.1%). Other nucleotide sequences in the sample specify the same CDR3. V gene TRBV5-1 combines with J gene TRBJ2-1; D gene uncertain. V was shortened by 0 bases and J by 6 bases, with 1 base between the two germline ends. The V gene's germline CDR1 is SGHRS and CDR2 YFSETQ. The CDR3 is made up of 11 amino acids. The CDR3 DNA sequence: TGCGCCAGCAGCTTGGCCAATGAGCAGTTCTTC. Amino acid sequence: CASSLANEQFF.

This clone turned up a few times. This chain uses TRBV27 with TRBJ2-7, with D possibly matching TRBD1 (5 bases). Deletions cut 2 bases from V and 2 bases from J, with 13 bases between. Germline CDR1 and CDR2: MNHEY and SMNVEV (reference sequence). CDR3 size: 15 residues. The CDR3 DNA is TGTGCCAGCAGTTTAAGGGGTCGGACGACCTACGAGCAGTACTTC. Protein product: CASSLRGRTTYEQYF.

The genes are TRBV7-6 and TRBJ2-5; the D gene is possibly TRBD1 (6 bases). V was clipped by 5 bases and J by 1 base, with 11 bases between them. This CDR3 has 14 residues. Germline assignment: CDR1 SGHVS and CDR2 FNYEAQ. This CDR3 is CASSPTRGQETQYF. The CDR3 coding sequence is TGTGCCAGCAGCCCGACCAGGGGCCAAGAGACCCAGTACTTC.

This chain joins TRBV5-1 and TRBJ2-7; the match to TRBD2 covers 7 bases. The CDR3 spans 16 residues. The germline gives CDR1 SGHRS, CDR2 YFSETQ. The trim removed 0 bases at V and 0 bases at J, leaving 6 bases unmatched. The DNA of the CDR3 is TGCGCCAGCAGCTTGGGCCCTCTAGCGGCCTCCTACGAGCAGTACTTC. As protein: CASSLGPLAASYEQYF.

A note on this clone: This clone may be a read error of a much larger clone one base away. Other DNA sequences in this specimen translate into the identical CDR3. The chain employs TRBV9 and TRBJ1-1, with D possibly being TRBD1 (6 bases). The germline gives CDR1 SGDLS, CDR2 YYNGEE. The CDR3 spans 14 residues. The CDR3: CASSVGTINTEAFF. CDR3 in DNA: TGTGCCAGTAGCGTAGGGACAATCAACACTGAAGCTTTCTTT.

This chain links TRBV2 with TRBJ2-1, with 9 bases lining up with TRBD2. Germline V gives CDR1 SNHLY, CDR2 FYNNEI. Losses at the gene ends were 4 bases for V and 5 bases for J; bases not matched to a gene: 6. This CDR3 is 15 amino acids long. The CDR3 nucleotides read TGTGCCAGCAGTGCTGGGACTAGCAGCAACAATGAGCAGTTCTTC. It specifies CASSAGTSSNNEQFF.

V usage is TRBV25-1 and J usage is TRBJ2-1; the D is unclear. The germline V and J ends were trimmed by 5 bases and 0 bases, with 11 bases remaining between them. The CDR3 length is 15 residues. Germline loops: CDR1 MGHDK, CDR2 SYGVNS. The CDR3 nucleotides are TGTGCCAGCAGTCGTTCAGCAAGCTCCTACAATGAGCAGTTCTTC. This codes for CASSRSASSYNEQFF.

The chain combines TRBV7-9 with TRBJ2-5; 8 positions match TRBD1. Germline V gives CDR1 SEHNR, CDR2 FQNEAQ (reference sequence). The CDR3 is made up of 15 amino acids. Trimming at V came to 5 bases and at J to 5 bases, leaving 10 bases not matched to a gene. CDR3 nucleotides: TGTGCCAGCAGCGGGGCGGACAGGGACTGGGAGACCCAGTACTTC. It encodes CASSGADRDWETQYF. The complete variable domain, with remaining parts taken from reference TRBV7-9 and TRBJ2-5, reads DTGVSQNPRHKITKRGQNVTFRCDPISEHNRLYWYRQTLGQGPEFLTYFQNEAQLEKSRLLSDRFSAERPKGSFSTLEIQRTEQGDSAMYLCASSGADRDWETQYFGPGTRLLVL.

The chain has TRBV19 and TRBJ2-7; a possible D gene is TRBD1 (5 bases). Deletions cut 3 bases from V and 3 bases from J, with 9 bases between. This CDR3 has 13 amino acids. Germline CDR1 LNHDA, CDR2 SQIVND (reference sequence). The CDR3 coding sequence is TGTGCCAGTAGTATTTTGCAGGGCTACGAGCAGTACTTC. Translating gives CASSILQGYEQYF. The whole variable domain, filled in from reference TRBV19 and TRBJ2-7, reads DGGITQSPKYLFRKEGQNVTLSCEQNLNHDAMYWYRQDPGQGLRLIYYSQIVNDFQKGDIAEGYSVSREKKESFPLTVTSAQKNPTAFYLCASSILQGYEQYFGPGTRLTVT.

CDR3 DNA: TGTGCCAGCAGCGAGGACGCTCTTTACGAGCAGTACTTC. It translates to CASSEDALYEQYF. The chain carries TRBV5-4 and TRBJ2-7; D is ambiguous. The CDR3 has 13 residues. Trimming removed 4 bases from V and 4 bases from J, with 12 bases in between. CDR1 is SGHNT and CDR2 is YYREEE in the germline V gene (reference sequence). The variable domain in full, with the rest retrieved from reference TRBV5-4 and TRBJ2-7, is ETGVTQSPTHLIKTRGQQVTLRCSSQSGHNTVSWYQQALGQGPQFIFQYYREEENGRGNFPPRFSGLQFPNYSSELNVNALELDDSALYLCASSEDALYEQYFGPGTRLTVT.